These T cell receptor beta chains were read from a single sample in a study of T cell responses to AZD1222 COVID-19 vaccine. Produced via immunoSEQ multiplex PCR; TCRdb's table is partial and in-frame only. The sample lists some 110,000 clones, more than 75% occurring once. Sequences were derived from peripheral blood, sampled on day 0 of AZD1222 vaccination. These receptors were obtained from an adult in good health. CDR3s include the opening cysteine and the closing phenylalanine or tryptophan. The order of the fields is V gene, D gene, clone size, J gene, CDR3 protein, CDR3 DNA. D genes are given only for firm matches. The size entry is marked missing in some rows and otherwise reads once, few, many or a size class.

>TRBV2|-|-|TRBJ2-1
CASRMTESSYNEQFF
TGTGCCAGCAGGATGACCGAGAGCTCCTACAATGAGCAGTTCTTC
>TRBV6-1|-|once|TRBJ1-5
CASSDGTHNQPQHF
TGTGCCAGCAGTGACGGGACCCACAATCAGCCCCAGCATTTT
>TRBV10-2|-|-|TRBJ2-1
CASTPTGTRGDEQFF
TGCGCCAGCACCCCAACGGGGACAAGGGGAGATGAGCAGTTCTTC
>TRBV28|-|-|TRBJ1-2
CASSSGANAGYGYTF
TGTGCCAGCAGTTCGGGGGCAAACGCGGGGTATGGCTACACCTTC
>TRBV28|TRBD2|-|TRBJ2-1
CASSQGLAGGYLSSHNEQFF
TGTGCCAGCAGTCAGGGACTAGCGGGAGGTTATCTCTCTTCGCACAATGAGCAGTTCTTC
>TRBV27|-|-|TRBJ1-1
CASRREEAFF
TGTGCCAGCAGGAGGGAAGAAGCTTTCTTT
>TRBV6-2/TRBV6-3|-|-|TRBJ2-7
CASSYLIGPSSYEQYF
TGTGCCAGCAGTTACCTCATAGGACCGAGCTCCTACGAGCAGTACTTC
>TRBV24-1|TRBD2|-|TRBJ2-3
CATSDWDGRGGDTQYF
TGTGCCACCAGTGATTGGGACGGGAGGGGAGGAGATACGCAGTATTTT
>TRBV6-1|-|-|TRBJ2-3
CASSEVPRTDTQYF
TGTGCCAGCAGTGAAGTCCCCCGCACAGATACGCAGTATTTT
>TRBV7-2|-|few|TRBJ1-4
CASAGQYLEKLFF
TGTGCCAGCGCTGGACAGTACCTTGAAAAACTGTTTTTT
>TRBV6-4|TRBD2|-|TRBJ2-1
CASRSGNYNEQFF
TGTGCCAGCAGAAGCGGGAACTACAATGAGCAGTTCTTC
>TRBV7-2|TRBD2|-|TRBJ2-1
CASSPNGLGLADYEQFF
TGTGCCAGCAGTCCGAACGGGCTGGGACTAGCTGACTATGAGCAGTTCTTC
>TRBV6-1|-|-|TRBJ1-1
CASSEARRAAFF
TGTGCCAGCAGTGAAGCAAGAAGAGCAGCTTTCTTT
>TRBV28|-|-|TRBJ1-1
CASTRNDLIVDTEAFF
TGTGCCAGCACCCGTAACGACCTAATTGTGGACACTGAAGCTTTCTTT
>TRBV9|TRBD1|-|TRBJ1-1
CASSVRQGGTEAFF
TGTGCCAGCAGCGTAAGACAGGGAGGGACTGAAGCTTTCTTT
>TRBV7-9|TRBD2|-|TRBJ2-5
CASGPGLAGVRETQYF
TGTGCCAGCGGACCGGGACTAGCGGGAGTTAGAGAGACCCAGTACTTC
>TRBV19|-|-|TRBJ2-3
CASCSGPTDTQYF
TGTGCCAGTTGCAGCGGGCCCACAGATACGCAGTATTTT